This TCR beta chain came from a study of blood T cell repertoires in COVID-19. At the level of the study: The study drew acute and convalescent COVID-19 samples from the United States, Italy and Spain. T cells, B-cell-depleted T cells, or PBMCs supplied cDNA or gDNA.

Original analysis: Counts of nucleated cells, estimated from reference gene primer amplification, were obtained. Produced via immunoSEQ multiplex PCR; TCRdb's table is partial and in-frame only. V, J and clone size were drawn from that table, and D and trimming were deduced from the DNA. This table holds roughly 87,000 clones, approximately 84% found once. This receptor was taken from a woman in her sixties or seventies with acute or convalescent COVID-19. Sequenced material: peripheral blood.

CDR3 region: CASSRLGGDTGELFF. The CDR3, as DNA: TGTGCCAGTAGTAGGCTGGGGGGTGACACCGGGGAGCTGTTTTTT. The chain links TRBV19 to TRBJ2-2; a weak D match, TRBD2 (6 bases). The CDR3 has 15 residues. V lost 4 bases, J lost 3 bases, and 12 bases lay in between. Germline-derived CDR1 and CDR2 are LNHDA and SQIVND (reference sequence).